This T cell receptor beta chain was retrieved from a study of cytomegalovirus exposure and HLA in healthy donors. As regards this clone: No antigen is known for it.

The V gene end was trimmed by 6 bases and the J gene end by 5 bases; junction bases not matched to a gene: 2. From germline, CDR1 is SGHTA and CDR2 FQGNSA. The CDR3 consists of 12 residues. Profiling relied on immunoSEQ multiplex PCR, and the TCRdb table lists in-frame clones only, not all of them. The sample records some 140,000 clones, around 85% being singletons. Regarding the study as a whole: The dataset shows that most TCR sequences were rare, while some public TCRs occurred in many donors. It was found in a later analysis that first-cohort TCR clusters tended to co-occur in the 90 to 150 validation repertoires.

This TCR derives from a man aged 18-30 years in good health and CMV-seronegative. Sequencing was done on a sample of PBMCs. The chain links TRBV7-2 to TRBJ2-7; 9 nucleotides line up with TRBD2. CDR3: CASRAGGNEQYF. The CDR3, as DNA: TGTGCCAGCAGAGCGGGAGGTAACGAGCAGTACTTC.